These 9 T cell receptor beta chains originate from one sample sequenced in a study of blood T cell repertoires in COVID-19. Here immunoSEQ multiplex PCR was the method, and the copy in TCRdb shows in-frame clones only, minus some. The data show 140,000 to 150,000 clones, 84% seen once. The material sequenced was peripheral blood. The receptors come from a human donor in a cohort sampled during active COVID-19.

The V call is TRBV27, the J call TRBJ2-7; 8 bases are a match to TRBD1. Trimming cost V 6 bases and J 3 bases; bases outside gene matches: 13. This CDR3 has 16 residues. The germline gives CDR1 MNHEY, CDR2 SMNVEV (reference sequence). The CDR3 sequence is CASSLSGDRLNYEQYF. The CDR3 region has the DNA TGTGCCAGCAGCCTAAGTGGGGACAGGCTTAACTACGAGCAGTACTTC.

This clone was seen only once. The V call is TRBV10-2, the J call TRBJ2-7; D possibly corresponds to TRBD2 (6 bases). The CDR3 extends over 14 amino acids. The V gene lost 9 bases and the J gene lost 0 bases, with 15 bases spanning the gap. Germline CDR1 WSHSY, CDR2 SAAADI. CDR3 bases: TGCGCCAGGGAGGGATGGGGGAACTCCTACGAGCAGTACGTC. It yields the protein CAREGWGNSYEQYV.

The rearrangement joins TRBV5-6 to TRBJ2-5; D might be TRBD2 (6 bases). CDR3 length: 14 amino acids. V was pared by 1 base and J by 3 bases, with 10 bases between. In germline, CDR1 is SGHDT, CDR2 YYEEEE. The CDR3 protein is CASSLQSGEETQYF. CDR3 nucleotide sequence: TGTGCCAGCAGCTTGCAATCGGGGGAAGAGACCCAGTACTTC.

The chain combines TRBV28 with TRBJ1-2, with D perhaps matching TRBD1 (6 bases). This CDR3 contains 14 residues. The V end lost 3 bases, the J end lost 7 bases, and 15 bases lay between the germline ends. In germline, CDR1 is MDHEN, CDR2 SYDVKM. In DNA form, the CDR3 reads TGTGCCAGCAGTTTGGTACAGGGTGTTGCTGGCTACACCTTC. It codes for CASSLVQGVAGYTF.

This chain connects TRBV12-3 or TRBV12-4 to TRBJ2-5, with D perhaps matching TRBD2 (6 bases). The CDR3 runs 11 residues. V gave up 3 bases and J gave up 7 bases, with 6 bases separating them. CDR3: CASSFGGTQYF. The CDR3 region has the DNA TGTGCCAGCAGTTTCGGGGGGACCCAGTACTTC.

This clone was observed a few times. The J gene is TRBJ1-6, the V gene TRBV7-8, with D perhaps matching TRBD1 (6 bases). CDR1 is SGHVS and CDR2 is FQNEAQ in the germline V gene. V gave up 2 bases and J gave up 0 bases, with 8 bases separating them. CDR3 size: 16 residues. The CDR3 DNA reads TGTGCCAGCAGCTTAAGGGGGAGCTCCTATAATTCACCCCTCCACTTT. Its protein product is CASSLRGSSYNSPLHF.

This chain uses TRBV11-1 with TRBJ2-1; TRBD2 might be the D (5 bases). CDR1 is SGHAT and CDR2 is FQDESV in the germline V gene (reference sequence). Trimming pared 5 bases from V and 4 bases from J, leaving 12 bases between. This CDR3 comprises 14 residues. Here the CDR3 DNA reads TGTGCCAGCAGCCCCGAGGGCAGTTACAATGAGCAGTTCTTC. It codes for CASSPEGSYNEQFF.

The V gene is TRBV7-2, the J gene TRBJ1-5, with TRBD1 as a possible D gene (6 bases). Trimming pared 3 bases from V and 7 bases from J, leaving 13 bases between. CDR1 is SGHTA, CDR2 FQGNSA, per germline. This CDR3 region has 14 residues. In DNA, the CDR3 is TGTGCCAGCAGCTTTTCAGGGGCAGGGCAGCCCCAGCATTTT. This encodes CASSFSGAGQPQHF.

This clone was detected once. This sample includes further DNA sequences coding for the same CDR3. The chain combines TRBV4-2 with TRBJ2-1; maybe TRBD2 (6 bases). Trimming removed 0 bases at V and 8 bases at J, with 8 bases between. This CDR3 contains 13 residues. Per germline, CDR1 LGHNA and CDR2 YNFKEQ. The CDR3 here is CASSQDWGDEQFF. CDR3 in DNA: TGTGCCAGCAGCCAAGATTGGGGGGATGAGCAGTTCTTC.